This T cell receptor (beta chain) is from a study of blood T cell repertoires in COVID-19. This CDR3 is built from 18 residues. Between the trimmed V and J ends, which lost 1 base and 3 bases, there was a span of 16 bases. Looked up from germline, CDR1 is SGHTA and CDR2 is FQGNSA. Source study methods: Estimated nucleated cell counts came from reference gene primer amplification. Only in-frame clones appear in the TCRdb table, and some are missing; sequencing was by immunoSEQ multiplex PCR. V and J calls and clone size come straight from that table; D and trimming were deduced from the DNA. The sample has about 71,000 clones; more than 80% are singletons.

Sequenced input: peripheral blood. This rearrangement joins TRBV7-2 to TRBJ1-6; D is perhaps TRBD1 (5 bases). The origin of this receptor is a woman aged 80 or over with acute or convalescent COVID-19. This CDR3 is CASSLGLRGPSYNSPLHF. For the CDR3, the DNA is TGTGCCAGCAGCTTAGGATTAAGGGGCCCTAGCTATAATTCACCCCTCCACTTT.